The 13 T cell receptor beta chains given below trace back to one sample, sequenced in a study of CD8 T cells in Susac syndrome (dated by TCRdb to between 2017 and 2020). The library was obtained by the immunoSEQ multiplex PCR assay. RNA was extracted using the RNeasy kit, and about 0.5 to 1 ug of the RNA was reverse transcribed with random hexamers. Through fastp at Q25 and MiXCR, TCRdb rebuilt clones from the public reads, retaining in-frame beta chains. Merged by CDR3 protein, the rows form single entries marked with the most common genes and DNA. For this sample there are 100,000 to 150,000 distinct CDR3 sequences; approximately 95% appear just once. Of the sample, approximately 0.29% falls within the top ten clones. Sequenced input: CD8+ T cells from PBMCs. All receptors come from a human donor with multiple sclerosis.

The chain uses TRBV10-3 and TRBJ2-5, with a possible D match to TRBD2 (6 bases). This CDR3 has 13 residues. Germline CDR1 is ENHRY and CDR2 is SYGVKD. V dropped 6 bases and J dropped 5 bases, with 13 bases sitting between them. CDR3 bases: TGTGCCATCAGACGACTAGTGGAGGAGACCCAGTACTTC. It is translated as CAIRRLVEETQYF.

In this sample, this clonotype turned up once. This chain connects TRBV12-3 or TRBV12-4 to TRBJ1-1; the D is unclear. CDR3 length equals 14 residues. Trimming took 3 bases from V and 0 from J, leaving 8 bases between them. The CDR3 here is CASSFGVLNTEAFF. The CDR3 DNA follows: TGTGCCAGCAGTTTCGGGGTTTTGAACACTGAAGCTTTCTTT.

The chain joins TRBV29-1 to TRBJ2-1; D may be TRBD1 or TRBD2 (5 bases each). The CDR3 loop spans 14 amino acids. Germline V gene sequence: CDR1 SQVTM, CDR2 ANQGSEA. V lost 6 bases, J lost 7 bases, and 19 bases lay in between. The CDR3 region is CSVKLRWGMNEQFF. In DNA, the CDR3 is TGCAGCGTCAAACTACGCTGGGGGATGAATGAGCAGTTCTTC.

The rearrangement joins TRBV2 to TRBJ2-1; no firm D call. CDR3 length equals 12 residues. V was trimmed by 6 bases and J by 7 bases, leaving 10 bases between them. The germline V gene encodes CDR1 SNHLY and CDR2 FYNNEI. The CDR3 bases are TGTGCCAGCAGGGGCACTGGTAATGAGCAGTTCTTC. Translated, it gives CASRGTGNEQFF.

The table lists this clonotype with a count of one. The chain couples TRBV6-2 or TRBV6-3 to TRBJ1-1; 8 positions agree with TRBD1. The CDR3 extends over 11 amino acids. Losses at the gene ends were 6 bases for V and 11 bases for J; bases not matched to a gene: 5. CDR1 and CDR2 (germline): MNHEY, SVGEGT. CDR3 in amino acids: CASSFRGLAFF. The CDR3 coding sequence is TGTGCCAGCAGCTTCAGGGGGCTGGCTTTCTTT.

This chain links TRBV4-1 with TRBJ2-7; no firm D call. The CDR3 consists of 14 residues. The V end was cut by 0 bases, the J end by 3 bases, with 9 bases between. Germline V gene data show CDR1 as MGHRA and CDR2 as YSYEKL. This CDR3 reads CASSQEGYNYEQYF. CDR3 coding DNA: TGCGCCAGCAGCCAAGAAGGATACAACTACGAGCAGTACTTC.

The chain's CDR3 is CASSQDEVQPQHF. DNA of the CDR3: TGCGCCAGCAGCCAAGATGAGGTTCAGCCCCAGCATTTT. V gene TRBV4-1 combines with J gene TRBJ1-5; D remains unclear. The V end lost 0 bases, the J end lost 6 bases, and 6 bases lay between the germline ends. Germline loops: CDR1 MGHRA, CDR2 YSYEKL. The CDR3 sequence is 13 residues long.

V is TRBV2 and J is TRBJ2-7, with D unclear. The CDR3 sequence is 14 residues long. The V gene lost 7 bases and the J gene lost 4 bases, with 17 bases spanning the gap. Germline V CDR1 and CDR2: SNHLY, FYNNEI. The CDR3, as DNA: TGTGCCAGCAAGGTGGCAGCCGAGTTTTACGAGCAGTACTTC. Its translation is CASKVAAEFYEQYF.

This clonotype was found once. The V and J genes are TRBV20-1 and TRBJ2-1, with D uncertain. Germline V gene data show CDR1 as DFQATT and CDR2 as SNEGSKA (reference sequence). V was cut by 1 base and J by 8 bases, with 21 bases left in between. The CDR3 length is 16 residues. The CDR3 bases are TGCAGTGCTAGAGCGTATACATCCCCCCTCGTGGATGAGCAGTTCTTC. It is translated as CSARAYTSPLVDEQFF.

The J gene is TRBJ2-3, the V gene TRBV6-4; 11 nucleotides match TRBD2. CDR3 size: 16 residues. V trimming: 2 bases; J trimming: 4 bases; junction bases outside the gene matches: 5. Germline assignment: CDR1 MRHNA and CDR2 SNTAGT. This CDR3 reads CASSDRLAGGPDTQYF. The CDR3 DNA reads as TGTGCCAGCAGTGACAGATTAGCGGGGGGGCCAGATACGCAGTATTTT.

The chain combines TRBV5-6 with TRBJ2-3; 7 positions match TRBD1. Germline CDR1 and CDR2: SGHDT and YYEEEE. CDR3 length equals 13 residues. The J segment lost 7 bases and the V segment lost 3 bases, leaving 5 bases of the junction unmatched. The CDR3, as DNA: TGTGCCAGCAGCTCGGGACAGCCGAATACGCAGTATTTT. Translating gives CASSSGQPNTQYF.

The chain joins TRBV4-1 to TRBJ2-1, with D perhaps matching TRBD1 or TRBD2 (5 bases each). V was cut by 8 bases and J by 10 bases, with 15 bases left in between. Per germline, CDR1 MGHRA and CDR2 YSYEKL. The length of the CDR3 is 12 residues. This CDR3 reads CASRGIGDEQFF. Written as DNA, the CDR3 is TGCGCCAGCCGAGGGATAGGGGACGAGCAGTTCTTC.

The chain combines TRBV27 with TRBJ2-7; TRBD1 aligns across 10 bases. From germline, CDR1 is MNHEY and CDR2 SMNVEV (reference sequence). CDR3 length: 17 residues. V lost 5 bases and J lost 4; bases outside the gene matches: 14. CDR3 protein: CASSPGQGIFGFYEQYF. The CDR3 DNA reads TGTGCCAGCAGTCCGGGACAGGGGATTTTTGGCTTTTACGAGCAGTACTTC.